The 32 T cell receptor beta chains below come from one sample, sequenced in a study of T cell responses to AZD1222 COVID-19 vaccine. The data were produced by immunoSEQ multiplex PCR, yet TCRdb's version contains in-frame clones alone and is incomplete. Here the sample spans about 150,000 clones, approximately 90% being singletons. This material consisted of peripheral blood, taken on day 0 of AZD1222 vaccination. The receptors originated from an adult in good health.

The rearrangement links TRBV7-8 to TRBJ1-1, with TRBD1 as a possible D gene (5 bases). The CDR3 is 14 residues long. Looked up from germline, CDR1 is SGHVS and CDR2 is FQNEAQ. Trimming stripped 7 bases from V and 1 base from J, with 13 bases between. CDR3 amino acids: CASTSKRGNTEAFF. CDR3 coding DNA: TGTGCCAGCACTTCTAAAAGGGGGAACACTGAAGCTTTCTTT.

The genes are TRBV18 and TRBJ2-5; D unclear. The CDR3 length is 12 residues. The germline V gene has CDR1 KGHSH and CDR2 LQKENI. V dropped 0 bases and J dropped 5 bases, with 4 bases sitting between them. The CDR3 nucleotides are TGTGCCAGCTCACCACCGCATGAGACCCAGTACTTC. The encoded protein is CASSPPHETQYF. Based on the CDR3 plus reference TRBV18 and TRBJ2-5, the full variable domain is NAGVMQNPRHLVRRRGQEARLRCSPMKGHSHVYWYRQLPEEGLKFMVYLQKENIIDESGMPKERFSAEFPKEGPSILRIQQVVRGDSAAYFCASSPPHETQYFGPGTRLLVL.

CDR3 in amino acids: CASSIRGLNQPQHF. The CDR3 DNA follows: TGTGCCAGTAGTATTAGGGGTCTAAATCAGCCCCAGCATTTT. The rearrangement joins TRBV19 to TRBJ1-5, with D possibly matching TRBD1 (5 bases). The germline V gene encodes CDR1 LNHDA and CDR2 SQIVND (reference sequence). The CDR3 consists of 14 residues. The V and J ends lost 3 bases and 4 bases respectively, with 10 bases between them.

The J gene is TRBJ1-2, the V gene TRBV6-5, with TRBD1 identical over 9 bases. The CDR3 runs to 14 residues. The trim removed 6 bases at V and 8 bases at J, leaving 10 bases unmatched. In germline, CDR1 is MNHEY, CDR2 SVGAGI. The chain's CDR3 is CASRAGQGQYGYTF. CDR3 coding DNA: TGTGCCAGCAGGGCTGGACAGGGGCAGTACGGCTACACCTTC.

The rearrangement joins TRBV18 to TRBJ1-4, with 10 bases matching TRBD1. CDR3 size: 15 residues. The V gene's germline CDR1 is KGHSH and CDR2 LQKENI. The junction had 6 bases not matched to a gene; V was cut back by 3 bases and J by 8 bases. The CDR3 reads CASSPTGQGYEKLFF. The CDR3 DNA reads TGTGCCAGCTCACCCACGGGACAGGGGTACGAAAAACTGTTTTTT.

The chain joins TRBV2 to TRBJ1-2, with a tentative D call TRBD1 (5 bases). The germline V gene encodes CDR1 SNHLY and CDR2 FYNNEI. V was clipped by 0 bases and J by 2 bases, with 10 bases between them. The CDR3 spans 15 residues. The CDR3 here is CASSEAAGSNYGYTF. Here the CDR3 DNA reads TGTGCCAGCAGTGAAGCGGCAGGGTCCAACTATGGCTACACCTTC.

The gene calls are TRBV6-2 or TRBV6-3 and TRBJ1-4; D remains ambiguous. The CDR3 contains 13 residues. Trimming removed 6 bases at V and 8 bases at J, with 13 bases between. Germline V CDR1 and CDR2: MNHEY, SVGEGT. The CDR3 coding sequence is TGTGCCAGCAGACCTAGAAACAACGAAAAACTGTTTTTT. Amino acid sequence: CASRPRNNEKLFF.

The genes are TRBV5-1 and TRBJ1-1, with D tentatively TRBD1 (5 bases). The CDR3 contains 15 residues. The germline V gene has CDR1 SGHRS and CDR2 YFSETQ. V lost 4 bases to trimming and J lost 2 bases, with 15 bases between them. The DNA of the CDR3 is TGCGCCAGCAGCCCCGCCAGGAGGGGAAACACTGAAGCTTTCTTT. Protein product: CASSPARRGNTEAFF.

V and J are TRBV18 and TRBJ2-7; 7 nucleotides agree with TRBD1. CDR1 and CDR2 (germline): KGHSH, LQKENI. This CDR3 region has 14 residues. V lost 8 bases and J lost 3; bases outside the gene matches: 10. The CDR3 sequence is CASNTGQMGYEQYF. In DNA, the CDR3 is TGTGCCAGCAATACGGGACAGATGGGCTACGAGCAGTACTTC. Drawing the rest from reference TRBV18 and TRBJ2-7, the complete variable domain is NAGVMQNPRHLVRRRGQEARLRCSPMKGHSHVYWYRQLPEEGLKFMVYLQKENIIDESGMPKERFSAEFPKEGPSILRIQQVVRGDSAAYFCASNTGQMGYEQYFGPGTRLTVT.

The chain couples TRBV5-4 to TRBJ2-1; D is possibly TRBD2 (6 bases). The germline V gene encodes CDR1 SGHNT and CDR2 YYREEE (reference sequence). The V end was cut by 4 bases, the J end by 7 bases, with 15 bases between. The CDR3 is made up of 14 amino acids. In nucleotides, the CDR3 is TGTGCCAGCAGCCCGACTAGTTTAACGAATGAGCAGTTCTTC. Translated, it gives CASSPTSLTNEQFF.

V gene TRBV30 combines with J gene TRBJ1-6, with D hard to call. The CDR3 spans 16 residues. Germline V gene data show CDR1 as GTSNPN and CDR2 as SVGIG (reference sequence). Deletions cut 2 bases from V and 6 bases from J, with 17 bases between. The CDR3 is CAWSHSEFGSNSPLHF. CDR3 DNA sequence: TGTGCCTGGAGTCATTCAGAGTTTGGTAGTAATTCACCCCTCCACTTT.

J is TRBJ1-2 and V is TRBV29-1; D is unresolved. Germline-derived CDR1 and CDR2 are SQVTM and ANQGSEA. The germline V and J ends were trimmed by 2 bases and 7 bases, with 11 bases remaining between them. The CDR3 sequence is 12 residues long. The CDR3 DNA reads TGCAGCGTTGAAATCTATAACGCTGGCTACACCTTC. Its protein is CSVEIYNAGYTF.

V is TRBV9 and J is TRBJ2-2; TRBD2 agrees at 8 bases. Trimming cost V 0 bases and J 2 bases; bases outside gene matches: 9. This CDR3 comprises 18 residues. Germline CDR1 is SGDLS and CDR2 is YYNGEE. This CDR3 reads CASSVVGSGATNTGELFF. CDR3 bases: TGTGCCAGCAGCGTAGTTGGTAGCGGGGCTACTAACACCGGGGAGCTGTTTTTT. The variable domain in full, with the rest retrieved from reference TRBV9 and TRBJ2-2, is DSGVTQTPKHLITATGQRVTLRCSPRSGDLSVYWYQQSLDQGLQFLIQYYNGEERAKGNILERFSAQQFPDLHSELNLSSLELGDSALYFCASSVVGSGATNTGELFFGEGSRLTVL.

The chain has TRBV24-1 and TRBJ2-3; D tentatively reads TRBD1 or TRBD2 (5 bases each). The CDR3 consists of 16 residues. Germline assignment: CDR1 KGHDR and CDR2 SFDVKD. V lost 4 bases, J lost 1 base, and 14 bases lay in between. In DNA, the CDR3 is TGTGCCACCAGTGACAGAGGGGTTTGGGGCACAGATACGCAGTATTTT. Translated, it gives CATSDRGVWGTDTQYF.

V is TRBV5-1 and J is TRBJ2-7; 14 bases fit TRBD2. V trimming: 4 bases; J trimming: 4 bases; junction bases outside the gene matches: 16. Germline-derived CDR1 and CDR2 are SGHRS and YFSETQ. The CDR3 runs to 19 residues. CDR3 sequence: CASSVPGLAGEQNLYEQYF. The CDR3 DNA is TGCGCCAGCAGCGTACCGGGACTAGCGGGGGAGCAAAACCTATACGAGCAGTACTTC.

The rearrangement uses TRBV15 and TRBJ1-1; no clear D gene. The germline V and J ends were trimmed by 5 bases and 4 bases, with 20 bases remaining between them. CDR1 and CDR2 (germline): LNHNV, YYDKDF (reference sequence). The CDR3 is made up of 16 amino acids. The CDR3 DNA reads TGTGCCACCAGCCCGCGTTCAGATCCATTTCGCACTGAAGCTTTCTTT. Protein product: CATSPRSDPFRTEAFF.

The chain links TRBV6-5 to TRBJ2-2; D is possibly TRBD1 (6 bases). CDR3 length: 14 residues. From germline, CDR1 is MNHEY and CDR2 SVGAGI. Deletions cut 7 bases from V and 4 bases from J, with 13 bases between. The CDR3 reads CASKNRVGTGELFF. In DNA form, the CDR3 reads TGTGCCAGCAAAAACAGGGTTGGCACCGGGGAGCTGTTTTTT.

The table lists this clone with a count of one. The V and J genes are TRBV5-1 and TRBJ2-1, with 8 bases fitting TRBD2. V was clipped by 4 bases and J by 6 bases; unmatched bases: 3. Germline CDR1 and CDR2: SGHRS and YFSETQ. The CDR3 runs 13 residues. The CDR3 bases are TGCGCCAGCAGCGCACTAGCGGTCAATGAGCAGTTCTTC. This codes for CASSALAVNEQFF. The full variable domain, rest sourced from reference TRBV5-1 and TRBJ2-1, is KAGVTQTPRYLIKTRGQQVTLSCSPISGHRSVSWYQQTPGQGLQFLFEYFSETQRNKGNFPGRFSGRQFSNSRSEMNVSTLELGDSALYLCASSALAVNEQFFGPGTRLTVL.

The chain employs TRBV4-1 and TRBJ1-2; 11 bases fit TRBD1. This CDR3 comprises 15 residues. Per the germline V gene, CDR1 is MGHRA and CDR2 is YSYEKL. Trimming took 4 bases from V and 7 from J; bases not matched to a gene: 8. CDR3: CASSLGGQGASGYTF. CDR3 coding DNA: TGCGCCAGCAGCCTTGGAGGACAGGGGGCTTCTGGCTACACCTTC.

To note about this clone: Within the sample, other DNA sequences also encode this same CDR3. The chain carries TRBV9 and TRBJ1-5, with unresolved D. Germline lookup yields CDR1 SGDLS and CDR2 YYNGEE. This CDR3 is built from 13 residues. V was trimmed by 0 bases and J by 1 base, leaving 2 bases between them. The CDR3 DNA is TGTGCCAGCAGCGTAGGGAGCAATCAGCCCCAGCATTTT. This gives the protein CASSVGSNQPQHF.

The rearrangement joins TRBV11-2 to TRBJ2-5; the D is unclear. V lost 0 bases and J lost 5, with 16 bases in between. Germline V gene lookup returns CDR1 SGHAT and CDR2 FQNNGV. CDR3 length: 16 amino acids. DNA of the CDR3: TGTGCCAGCAGCTTAGATACGGGCTGGGCTTGGGAGACCCAGTACTTC. Residues: CASSLDTGWAWETQYF.

The gene calls are TRBV19 and TRBJ1-2, with D maybe TRBD1 (5 bases). The CDR3 contains 14 residues. V lost 5 bases and J 4 bases, leaving 14 bases between the germline ends. Germline loops: CDR1 LNHDA, CDR2 SQIVND (reference sequence). The CDR3 region has the DNA TGTGCCAGTAGTCGTCTGACAGCGACCTATGGCTACACCTTC. It yields the protein CASSRLTATYGYTF.

J is TRBJ1-1 and V is TRBV18; D is possibly TRBD1 (5 bases). V was shortened by 2 bases and J by 0 bases, with 10 bases between the two germline ends. Germline V gene data show CDR1 as KGHSH and CDR2 as LQKENI. The CDR3 consists of 15 residues. The CDR3 DNA reads as TGTGCCAGCTCACCAGAAAACAGGTTGAACACTGAAGCTTTCTTT. This sequence encodes CASSPENRLNTEAFF.

DNA for the CDR3: TGTGCCAGCAGCGTGGACCCTCACGTTGGGTGGAACACTGAAGCTTTCTTT. This encodes CASSVDPHVGWNTEAFF. The rearrangement uses TRBV9 and TRBJ1-1; D is unresolved. The CDR3 has 17 residues. Germline-derived CDR1 and CDR2 are SGDLS and YYNGEE. The V gene lost 2 bases and the J gene lost 1 base, with 18 bases spanning the gap.

V usage is TRBV3-1 (or the pseudogene TRBV3-2) and J usage is TRBJ2-1; no firm D call. The germline CDR1 and CDR2 sequences are LGHDT and YNNKEL (reference sequence). V lost 1 base, J lost 2 bases, and 18 bases lay in between. The CDR3 is 18 amino acids. CDR3 region: CASSQATLVPVPYNEQFF. For the CDR3, the DNA is TGTGCCAGCAGCCAAGCGACCCTGGTTCCCGTTCCCTACAATGAGCAGTTCTTC.

The chain is built from TRBV5-1 and TRBJ2-3; TRBD1 agrees at 8 bases. In germline, CDR1 is SGHRS, CDR2 YFSETQ. The CDR3 loop spans 17 amino acids. The trim removed 0 bases at V and 2 bases at J, leaving 8 bases unmatched. The CDR3 nucleotides are TGCGCCAGCAGCTTGGTGGTGACAGGGGATTCCACAGATACGCAGTATTTT. This sequence encodes CASSLVVTGDSTDTQYF.

The chain combines TRBV12-3 or TRBV12-4 with TRBJ1-1, with 7 nucleotides matching TRBD1. The CDR3 has 13 amino acids. Germline trimming cut 7 bases from V and 5 bases from J; bases unmatched to any gene: 7. This chain's CDR3 is CASNLQGPTEAFF. CDR3 sequence (DNA): TGTGCCAGCAACTTACAGGGGCCGACTGAAGCTTTCTTT.

The chain recombines TRBV2 with TRBJ2-5; D unclear. Germline V gene sequence: CDR1 SNHLY, CDR2 FYNNEI. V dropped 2 bases and J dropped 5 bases, with 3 bases sitting between them. This CDR3 is built from 11 residues. For the CDR3, the DNA is TGTGCCAGCAGTGAAAAGGAGACCCAGTACTTC. Its protein is CASSEKETQYF.

The chain employs TRBV29-1 and TRBJ1-1; 7 bases map to TRBD1. The CDR3 extends over 12 amino acids. Germline V CDR1 and CDR2: SQVTM, ANQGSEA. V was pared by 3 bases and J by 8 bases, with 6 bases of the junction left unmatched. The CDR3 reads CSVDAGGVEAFF. The CDR3 coding sequence is TGCAGCGTTGACGCAGGGGGAGTCGAAGCTTTCTTT.

The V gene is TRBV11-2, the J gene TRBJ1-1; D remains unclear. The CDR3 has 16 amino acids. From germline, CDR1 is SGHAT and CDR2 FQNNGV. The ends were cut back, 3 bases at V and 4 bases at J, with 18 bases in the middle. CDR3 coding DNA: TGTGCCAGCAGCTTCGTGTGGAGGAGCGGTGGCACTGAAGCTTTCTTT. Protein sequence: CASSFVWRSGGTEAFF.

This clone was seen just once. V usage is TRBV20-1 and J usage is TRBJ2-5; D is undetermined. Looked up from germline, CDR1 is DFQATT and CDR2 is SNEGSKA (reference sequence). V was cut by 6 bases and J by 0 bases, with 5 bases left in between. The CDR3 runs to 11 residues. This CDR3 reads CSARDQETQYF. The CDR3 nucleotides read TGCAGTGCCCGAGACCAAGAGACCCAGTACTTC.

The chain has TRBV11-2 and TRBJ2-7, with a tentative D call TRBD2 (6 bases). Between the trimmed V and J ends, which lost 8 bases and 3 bases, there was a span of 29 bases. The germline V gene encodes CDR1 SGHAT and CDR2 FQNNGV. This CDR3 is 18 amino acids long. The CDR3 loop reads CASGGTSPSQRGLYEQYF. CDR3 nucleotides: TGTGCCAGCGGCGGGACCTCTCCTTCTCAGAGAGGGCTCTACGAGCAGTACTTC.